The clone carrying this TCR beta chain has more than one count but fewer than ten. This entry is derived from a study of T-cell memory formation after mild COVID-19. TCRdb re-called the 5' RACE reads through MiXCR, storing one row per CDR3 protein. The sample lists approximately 260,000 distinct CDR3 sequences; around 15% were seen once. The CDR3 totals 14 residues. Losses at the gene ends were 6 bases for V and 1 base for J; bases not matched to a gene: 3. In germline, CDR1 is ENHRY, CDR2 SYGVKD. Sequencing used PBMCs or a T cell subset sorted from them (not recorded which). The receptor comes from a man younger than 30 who had mild COVID-19 (a few samples of this study predate the infection). Cell type and time point are not known. The genes are TRBV10-3 and TRBJ2-5; 9 nucleotides line up with TRBD1. CDR3 amino acids: CAIRGQGTQETQYF. The CDR3 DNA follows: TGTGCCATCAGGGGACAGGGTACCCAAGAGACCCAGTACTTC.